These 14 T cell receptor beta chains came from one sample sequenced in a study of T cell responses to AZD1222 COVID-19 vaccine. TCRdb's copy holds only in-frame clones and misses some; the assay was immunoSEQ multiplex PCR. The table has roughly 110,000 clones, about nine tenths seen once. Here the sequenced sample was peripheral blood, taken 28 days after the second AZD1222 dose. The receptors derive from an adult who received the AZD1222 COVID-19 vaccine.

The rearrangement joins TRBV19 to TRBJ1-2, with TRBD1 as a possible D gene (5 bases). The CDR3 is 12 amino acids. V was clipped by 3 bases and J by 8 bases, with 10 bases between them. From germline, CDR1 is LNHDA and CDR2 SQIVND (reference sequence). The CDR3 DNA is TGTGCCAGTAGTATCCAGGGAGTAGGCTACACCTTC. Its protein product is CASSIQGVGYTF.

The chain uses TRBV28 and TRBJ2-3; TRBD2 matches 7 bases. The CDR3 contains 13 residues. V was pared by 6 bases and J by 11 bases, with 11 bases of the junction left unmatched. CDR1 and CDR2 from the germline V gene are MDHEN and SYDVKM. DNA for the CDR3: TGTGCCAGCAGCCGCCCCCGGGACTACTTGCAGTATTTT. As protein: CASSRPRDYLQYF.

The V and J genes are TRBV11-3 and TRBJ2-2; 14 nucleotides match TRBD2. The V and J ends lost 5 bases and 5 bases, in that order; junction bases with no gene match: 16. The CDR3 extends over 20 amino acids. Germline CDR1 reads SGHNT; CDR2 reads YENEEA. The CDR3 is CASSVGTSGRWRFGTGELFF. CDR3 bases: TGTGCCAGCAGCGTCGGGACTAGCGGGAGATGGCGGTTCGGGACCGGGGAGCTGTTTTTT. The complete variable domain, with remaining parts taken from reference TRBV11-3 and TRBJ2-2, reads EAGVVQSPRYKIIEKKQPVAFWCNPISGHNTLYWYLQNLGQGPELLIRYENEEAVDDSQLPKDRFSAERLKGVDSTLKIQPAELGDSAVYLCASSVGTSGRWRFGTGELFFGEGSRLTVL.

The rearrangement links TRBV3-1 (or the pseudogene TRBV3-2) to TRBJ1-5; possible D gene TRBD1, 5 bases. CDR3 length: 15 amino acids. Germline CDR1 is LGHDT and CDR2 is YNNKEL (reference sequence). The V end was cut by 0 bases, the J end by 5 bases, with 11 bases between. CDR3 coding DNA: TGTGCCAGCAGCCAAGATTACGGGACTTATCAGCCCCAGCATTTT. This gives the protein CASSQDYGTYQPQHF.

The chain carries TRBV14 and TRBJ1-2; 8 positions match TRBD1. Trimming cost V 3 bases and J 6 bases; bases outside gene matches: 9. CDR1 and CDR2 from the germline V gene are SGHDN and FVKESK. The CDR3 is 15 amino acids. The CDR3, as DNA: TGTGCCAGCAGCCACGGACAGGGCCTACTTCATGGCTACACCTTC. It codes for CASSHGQGLLHGYTF.

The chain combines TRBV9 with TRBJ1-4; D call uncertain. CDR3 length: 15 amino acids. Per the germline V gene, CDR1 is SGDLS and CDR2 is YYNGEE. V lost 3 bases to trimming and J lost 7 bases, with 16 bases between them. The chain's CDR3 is CASSAIPGLGEKLFF. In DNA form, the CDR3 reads TGTGCCAGCAGCGCGATCCCGGGTCTGGGTGAAAAACTGTTTTTT.

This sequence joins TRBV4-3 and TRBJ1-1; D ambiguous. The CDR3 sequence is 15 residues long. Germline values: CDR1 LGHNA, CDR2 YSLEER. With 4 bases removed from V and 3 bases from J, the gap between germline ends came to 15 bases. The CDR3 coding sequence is TGCGCCAGCAGCCCGTATCGGGGTTTGGACACTGAAGCTTTCTTT. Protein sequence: CASSPYRGLDTEAFF.

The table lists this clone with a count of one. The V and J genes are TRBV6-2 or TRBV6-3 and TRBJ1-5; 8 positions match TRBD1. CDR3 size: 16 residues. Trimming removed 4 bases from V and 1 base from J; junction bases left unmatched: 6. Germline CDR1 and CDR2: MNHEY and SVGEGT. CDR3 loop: CASSFSRTGSNQPQHF. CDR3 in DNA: TGTGCCAGCAGTTTCTCAAGGACAGGGAGCAATCAGCCCCAGCATTTT.

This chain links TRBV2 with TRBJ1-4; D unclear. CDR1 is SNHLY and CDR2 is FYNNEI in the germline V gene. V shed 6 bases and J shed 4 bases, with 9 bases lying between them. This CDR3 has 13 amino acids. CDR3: CASRSYSNEKLFF. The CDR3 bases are TGTGCCAGCAGAAGCTACAGTAATGAAAAACTGTTTTTT.

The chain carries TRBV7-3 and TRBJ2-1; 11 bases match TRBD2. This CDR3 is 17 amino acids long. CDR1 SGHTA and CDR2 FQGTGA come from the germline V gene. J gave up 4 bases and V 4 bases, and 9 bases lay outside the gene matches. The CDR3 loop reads CASSSSSGTSGYNEQFF. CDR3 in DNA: TGTGCCAGCAGCTCCTCATCCGGGACTAGCGGATACAATGAGCAGTTCTTC.

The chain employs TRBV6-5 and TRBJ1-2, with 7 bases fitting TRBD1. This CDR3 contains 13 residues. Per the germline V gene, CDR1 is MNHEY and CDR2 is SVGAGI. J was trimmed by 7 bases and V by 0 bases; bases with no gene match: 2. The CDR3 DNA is TGTGCCAGCAGTTACTCGGCAGGGGGTGGCTACACCTTC. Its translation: CASSYSAGGGYTF.

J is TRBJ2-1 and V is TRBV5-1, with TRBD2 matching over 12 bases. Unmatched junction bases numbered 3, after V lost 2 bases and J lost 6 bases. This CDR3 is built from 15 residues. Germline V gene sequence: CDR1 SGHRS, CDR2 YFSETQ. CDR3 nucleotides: TGCGCCAGCAGCTTCACTAGCGGGGGGCCCAATGAGCAGTTCTTC. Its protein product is CASSFTSGGPNEQFF.

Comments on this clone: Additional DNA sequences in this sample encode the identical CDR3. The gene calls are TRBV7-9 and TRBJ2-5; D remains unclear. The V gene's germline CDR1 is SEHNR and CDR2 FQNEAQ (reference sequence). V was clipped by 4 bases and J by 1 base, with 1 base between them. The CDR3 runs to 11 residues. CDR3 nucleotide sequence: TGTGCCAGCAGCTCCCAAGAGACCCAGTACTTC. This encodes CASSSQETQYF.

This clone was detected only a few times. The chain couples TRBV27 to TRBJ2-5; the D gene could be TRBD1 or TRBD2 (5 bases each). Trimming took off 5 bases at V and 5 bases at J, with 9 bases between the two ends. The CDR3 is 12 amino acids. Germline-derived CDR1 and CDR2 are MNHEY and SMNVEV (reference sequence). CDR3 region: CASSPEGETQYF. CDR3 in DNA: TGTGCCAGCAGTCCCGAGGGGGAGACCCAGTACTTC.